Each of the 27 T cell receptor beta chains below was sequenced from the same sample in a study of cytomegalovirus exposure and HLA in healthy donors. Primers: 60 Vbeta forward and 13 Jbeta reverse. TCRdb's table, derived via immunoSEQ multiplex PCR, lists solely in-frame clones and lacks some. The table shows roughly 69,000 clones, with around 73% occurring only once. Sequences were obtained from PBMCs. These receptors were taken from a middle-aged man in good health and CMV-seronegative.

The rearrangement joins TRBV4-2 to TRBJ2-1; 8 bases fit TRBD2. Germline lookup yields CDR1 LGHNA and CDR2 YNFKEQ. The CDR3 runs 17 residues. Trimming at V came to 1 base and at J to 5 bases, leaving 10 bases not matched to a gene. The CDR3 sequence: CASSQVGCGGHHNEQFF. The CDR3 bases are TGTGCCAGCAGCCAAGTAGGGTGCGGGGGGCACCACAATGAGCAGTTCTTC.

This clone was found once. The CDR3 DNA follows: TGTGCCAGCAGCAAAGCCGGTTCTGGGGGTGACCCGGGGACTTATAGCAATCAGCCCCAGCATTTT. Its protein product is CASSKAGSGGDPGTYSNQPQHF. The rearrangement joins TRBV21-1 to TRBJ1-5. TRBV21-1 is shown as a pseudogene. The CDR3 is 22 amino acids.

The genes are TRBV18 and TRBJ1-4; possibly TRBD1 for D (5 bases). Trimming took off 6 bases at V and 7 bases at J, with 24 bases between the two ends. The CDR3 loop spans 17 amino acids. CDR1 is KGHSH and CDR2 is LQKENI in the germline V gene. The chain's CDR3 is CASSPPRGSGESEKLFF. The DNA of the CDR3 is TGTGCCAGCTCGCCCCCCCGGGGCAGCGGGGAGAGTGAAAAACTGTTTTTT.

As to this clone: A read error may produce the germline difference seen at one junction end. This chain uses TRBV7-9 with TRBJ2-7, with D maybe TRBD1 (6 bases). Germline loops: CDR1 SEHNR, CDR2 FQNEAQ (reference sequence). This CDR3 is built from 16 residues. CDR3 sequence: CSSSLGWGTSSYEQYF. The CDR3 DNA sequence: TGTTCCAGCAGCTTAGGCTGGGGGACAAGCTCCTACGAGCAGTACTTC.

The J gene is TRBJ2-1, the V gene TRBV9; possible D gene TRBD1, 6 bases. CDR3 length equals 15 residues. The V gene's germline CDR1 is SGDLS and CDR2 YYNGEE. Trimming cost V 0 bases and J 2 bases, with 9 bases left between them. In DNA, the CDR3 is TGTGCCAGCAGCGTAGGGGGGCTCCCCTACAATGAGCAGTTCTTC. Translation gives CASSVGGLPYNEQFF.

The chain links TRBV25-1 to TRBJ2-4; perhaps TRBD1 as D (6 bases). The CDR3 extends over 14 amino acids. Deletions cut 2 bases from V and 5 bases from J, with 10 bases between. The germline V gene encodes CDR1 MGHDK and CDR2 SYGVNS. CDR3 DNA sequence: TGTGCCAGCAGTGAACCAGGGGCCCAAAACATTCAGTACTTC. Translated: CASSEPGAQNIQYF.

J is TRBJ2-7 and V is TRBV9, with 7 bases fitting TRBD2. J lost 3 bases, V lost 4 bases, and 4 bases had no gene match. The CDR3 runs to 13 residues. CDR1 is SGDLS, CDR2 YYNGEE, per germline. The CDR3 bases are TGTGCCAGCAGCTCTACTAGCGACTACGAGCAGTACTTC. It translates to CASSSTSDYEQYF.

The rearrangement links TRBV6-5 to TRBJ1-2; no definite D call. Germline CDR1 and CDR2: MNHEY and SVGAGI. This CDR3 contains 14 residues. The V end lost 5 bases, the J end lost 6 bases, and 16 bases lay between the germline ends. CDR3 bases: TGTGCCAGCAGTCCCCAGAGGCCCGCGGATGGCTACACCTTC. Its protein product is CASSPQRPADGYTF.

The CDR3 region has the DNA TGTGCCAGCAGCCGGGACACAAACTACGAGCAGTACTTC. Its translation: CASSRDTNYEQYF. The rearrangement uses TRBV2 and TRBJ2-7; tentative D call: TRBD1 (6 bases). The CDR3 spans 13 residues. V lost 6 bases to trimming and J lost 3 bases, with 12 bases between them. Germline lookup yields CDR1 SNHLY and CDR2 FYNNEI.

In this sample, this clone turned up a few times. The chain recombines TRBV5-1 with TRBJ1-5, with D tentatively TRBD1 (5 bases). The CDR3 consists of 16 residues. CDR1 SGHRS and CDR2 YFSETQ come from the germline V gene. V shed 0 bases and J shed 4 bases, with 14 bases lying between them. CDR3 protein: CASSLGVGAINQPQHF. The CDR3, as DNA: TGCGCCAGCAGCTTGGGGGTTGGGGCGATAAATCAGCCCCAGCATTTT.

Comments on this clone: In this CDR3 the conserved last residue, phenylalanine or tryptophan, is missing, so a read error is likely. V is TRBV10-3 and J is TRBJ2-2; TRBD2 might be the D (7 bases). V was cut by 4 bases and J by 4 bases, with 13 bases left in between. Germline CDR1 ENHRY, CDR2 SYGVKD. The CDR3 covers 15 residues. The CDR3 here is CAISAVGGLTGELFC. The DNA for the CDR3 is TGTGCCATCAGTGCAGTGGGGGGGCTCACCGGGGAGCTGTTTTGT.

The chain has TRBV6-5 and TRBJ1-1; D possibly corresponds to TRBD1 (5 bases). The CDR3 is 13 amino acids. V lost 6 bases, J lost 4 bases, and 12 bases lay in between. Looked up from germline, CDR1 is MNHEY and CDR2 is SVGAGI. The CDR3, as DNA: TGTGCCAGCAGGTATTGGGGCATCACTGAAGCTTTCTTT. It specifies CASRYWGITEAFF.

The sample holds a few counts of this clone. This sample also contains other DNA sequences that code for the same CDR3. The rearrangement links TRBV5-1 to TRBJ1-4, with TRBD1 identical over 9 bases. CDR1 is SGHRS and CDR2 is YFSETQ in the germline V gene. The junction had 5 bases not matched to a gene; V was cut back by 4 bases and J by 7 bases. The CDR3 consists of 14 residues. DNA of the CDR3: TGCGCCAGCAGCCAACAGGGGGCCGGTGAAAAACTGTTTTTT. Encoded protein: CASSQQGAGEKLFF.

The J gene is TRBJ1-4, the V gene TRBV6-1; D unresolved. V dropped 1 base and J dropped 10 bases, with 19 bases sitting between them. This CDR3 spans 16 amino acids. CDR1 and CDR2 (germline): MNHNS, SASEGT. In DNA, the CDR3 is TGTGCCAGCAGTGAAGTCCTCATGCGGGCCGGAGGAAAACTGTTTTTT. Translated: CASSEVLMRAGGKLFF.

The V and J genes are TRBV30 and TRBJ1-1, with 7 positions matching TRBD1. The CDR3 runs 12 residues. Losses at the gene ends were 7 bases for V and 5 bases for J; bases not matched to a gene: 7. Germline lookup yields CDR1 GTSNPN and CDR2 SVGIG (reference sequence). CDR3 bases: TGTGCCTCAGCAGGGGGGCGAACTGAAGCTTTCTTT. Encoded protein: CASAGGRTEAFF.

Only one count was recorded for this clone. The chain couples TRBV30 to TRBJ2-3, with 7 nucleotides matching TRBD2. The trim removed 2 bases at V and 4 bases at J, leaving 6 bases unmatched. Germline V gene data show CDR1 as GTSNPN and CDR2 as SVGIG (reference sequence). The CDR3 contains 14 residues. In nucleotides, the CDR3 is TGTGCCTGGAGTTATAACCGGGGGGCAGATACGCAGTATTTT. Encoded protein: CAWSYNRGADTQYF.

V usage is TRBV5-1 and J usage is TRBJ2-5, with a tentative D call TRBD1 (7 bases). The J call may be incorrect, as the DNA end agrees better with TRBJ2-7. This CDR3 region has 15 residues. Germline V gives CDR1 SGHRS, CDR2 YFSETQ. The CDR3, as DNA: TGCGCCAGCAGCGTGTCAGGGGGACTTACCTACGAGCAGTACTTC. It specifies CASSVSGGLTYEQYF.

V and J are TRBV27 and TRBJ2-3, with 9 positions matching TRBD2. The CDR3 contains 18 residues. Per germline, CDR1 MNHEY and CDR2 SMNVEV (reference sequence). Germline trimming cut 2 bases from V and 2 bases from J; bases unmatched to any gene: 11. The CDR3 is CASSLRVTSGPLTDTQYF. CDR3 nucleotides: TGTGCCAGCAGTTTACGGGTCACTAGCGGGCCCCTCACAGATACGCAGTATTTT.

The chain uses TRBV10-1 and TRBJ1-1, with D uncertain. V lost 6 bases to trimming and J lost 7 bases, with 15 bases between them. CDR3 size: 13 residues. Looked up from germline, CDR1 is WNHNN and CDR2 is SYGVQD (reference sequence). The DNA of the CDR3 is TGCGCCAGCAGAGAAAGCCCTTATAATGAAGCTTTCTTT. Translation: CASRESPYNEAFF.

J is TRBJ1-1 and V is TRBV29-1; TRBD1 is a possible D gene (5 bases). V dropped 7 bases and J dropped 6 bases, with 15 bases sitting between them. CDR1 SQVTM and CDR2 ANQGSEA come from the germline V gene. The CDR3 length is 12 residues. The CDR3 nucleotides read TGCAGCGGCCGAAAAGGGGCAGCTGAAGCTTTCTTT. Translated, it gives CSGRKGAAEAFF. The full variable domain, in which reference TRBV29-1 and TRBJ1-1 provide the parts outside the CDR3, is SAVISQKPSRDICQRGTSLTIQCQVDSQVTMMFWYRQQPGQSLTLIATANQGSEATYESGFVIDKFPISRPNLTFSTLTVSNMSPEDSSIYLCSGRKGAAEAFFGQGTRLTVV.

The chain is built from TRBV13 and TRBJ1-6; the match to TRBD1 covers 9 bases. This CDR3 region has 16 residues. The junction had 7 bases not matched to a gene; V was cut back by 2 bases and J by 8 bases. The germline V gene encodes CDR1 PRHDT and CDR2 FYEKMQ (reference sequence). The CDR3 here is CASSLYRGRGYSPLHF. CDR3 bases: TGTGCCAGCAGCTTATACAGGGGGCGCGGGTATTCACCCCTCCACTTT.

This clone was picked up a small number of times. This rearrangement joins TRBV5-1 to TRBJ2-7; TRBD1 agrees at 8 bases. The CDR3 length is 17 residues. V was pared by 3 bases and J by 2 bases, with 13 bases of the junction left unmatched. CDR1 SGHRS and CDR2 YFSETQ come from the germline V gene. Here the CDR3 reads CASSSGSLGQGTYEQYF. Written as DNA, the CDR3 is TGCGCCAGCAGCTCCGGTAGTCTTGGACAGGGTACCTACGAGCAGTACTTC.

The CDR3 is CASSETLGSGGEQYF. The CDR3 nucleotides read TGCGCCAGCAGTGAGACGCTAGGCAGCGGGGGGGAGCAGTACTTC. V usage is TRBV10-2 and J usage is TRBJ2-7; 9 bases are a match to TRBD2. In germline, CDR1 is WSHSY, CDR2 SAAADI. V dropped 2 bases and J dropped 7; count of bases not matched to a gene: 9. This CDR3 contains 15 residues.

This clone was detected only a few times. The chain uses TRBV7-9 and TRBJ1-4; D perhaps matches TRBD1 (6 bases). V was shortened by 5 bases and J by 2 bases, with 15 bases between the two germline ends. Germline V CDR1 and CDR2: SEHNR, FQNEAQ (reference sequence). The CDR3 covers 16 residues. This CDR3 reads CASSPPTGHTNEKLFF. CDR3 in DNA: TGTGCCAGCAGCCCTCCGACAGGACACACTAATGAAAAACTGTTTTTT.

The chain recombines TRBV15 with TRBJ1-1, with 7 bases identical to TRBD1. Germline CDR1 reads LNHNV; CDR2 reads YYDKDF (reference sequence). The CDR3 extends over 14 amino acids. After removal of 5 bases from V and 1 base from J, the junction contained 4 bases not matched to a gene. DNA for the CDR3: TGTGCCACCAGCGGGGACAGATCGAACACTGAAGCTTTCTTT. Its protein product is CATSGDRSNTEAFF.

This clone has just a few counts. This rearrangement joins TRBV7-9 to TRBJ1-4; 7 bases map to TRBD1. CDR1 and CDR2 from the germline V gene are SEHNR and FQNEAQ (reference sequence). The CDR3 length is 17 residues. With 5 bases clipped from V and 3 bases from J, the junction kept 12 bases outside the gene matches. The CDR3 DNA sequence: TGTGCCAGCAGCGAGGGGGCCAGTGGGGGACCTAATGAAAAACTGTTTTTT. Translation gives CASSEGASGGPNEKLFF.

J is TRBJ1-1 and V is TRBV6-1; 9 positions match TRBD1. Germline loops: CDR1 MNHNS, CDR2 SASEGT. Losses at the gene ends were 4 bases for V and 0 bases for J; bases not matched to a gene: 9. CDR3 length equals 17 residues. CDR3 nucleotide sequence: TGTGCCAGCAGTGGGAGTAGGACAGGGGCGCTGAACACTGAAGCTTTCTTT. It yields the protein CASSGSRTGALNTEAFF.